This is a list of T cell receptor beta chains from one sample in a study of shared clonotypes between healthy human individuals. Libraries were prepared by immunoSEQ multiplex PCR; TCRdb keeps only in-frame clonotypes and omits some of them. The data show about 510,000 clones, over 60% seen once. Specimen: PBMCs. These receptors all come from a middle-aged woman in good health. Some clones in this sample may be carry-over from other donors' samples. Both conserved end residues are part of each CDR3. Fields, in order: V gene, D gene, J gene, clone size, CDR3 DNA, CDR3 protein. The D gene is left open where the match is weak. Clone size appears in some rows only: once, few, many, or a class for an expanded clone.

v_call: TRBV5-6; d_call: TRBD2; j_call: TRBJ2-1; clone_size: .; cdr3_nt: TGTGCCAGCAGAAACCGTTGGACTAGCTTAGATGAGCAGTTCTTC; cdr3_aa: CASRNRWTSLDEQFF
v_call: TRBV9; d_call: TRBD1; j_call: TRBJ2-2; clone_size: .; cdr3_nt: TGTGCCAGCAGCGTGGGACAGGGGAGGAGGACCGGGGAGCTGTTTTTT; cdr3_aa: CASSVGQGRRTGELFF
v_call: TRBV6-5; d_call: .; j_call: TRBJ2-2; clone_size: .; cdr3_nt: TGTGCCAGCAGGGACGGACAGAGAAACACCGGGGAGCTGTTTTTT; cdr3_aa: CASRDGQRNTGELFF
v_call: TRBV7-8; d_call: TRBD1; j_call: TRBJ1-2; clone_size: .; cdr3_nt: TGTGCCAGCAGCCGCGACAGGGGGCCATATGGCTACACCTTC; cdr3_aa: CASSRDRGPYGYTF
v_call: TRBV28; d_call: TRBD1; j_call: TRBJ2-2; clone_size: .; cdr3_nt: TGTGCCAGCAGTGTACCCGGGACAGGGTATGCCGGGGAGCTGTTTTTT; cdr3_aa: CASSVPGTGYAGELFF
v_call: TRBV6-1; d_call: TRBD1; j_call: TRBJ1-5; clone_size: .; cdr3_nt: TGTGCCAGCAGTGAAGCCTGGACAGGGTTCCTGGGTAGCAATCAGCCCCAGCATTTT; cdr3_aa: CASSEAWTGFLGSNQPQHF
v_call: TRBV2; d_call: .; j_call: TRBJ1-2; clone_size: .; cdr3_nt: TGTGCCAGCGGAGTGATAGGGGCTGGTGGCTACACCTTC; cdr3_aa: CASGVIGAGGYTF
v_call: TRBV5-6; d_call: .; j_call: TRBJ2-6; clone_size: .; cdr3_nt: TGTGCCAGCAGCCCCCGGGGGGCCAACGTCCTGACTTTC; cdr3_aa: CASSPRGANVLTF
v_call: TRBV29-1; d_call: .; j_call: TRBJ1-2; clone_size: .; cdr3_nt: TGCAGCGCTTTCGAGACCCCAGGCGGTGAAGGCTACACCTTC; cdr3_aa: CSAFETPGGEGYTF
v_call: TRBV5-6; d_call: .; j_call: TRBJ1-3; clone_size: .; cdr3_nt: TGTGCCAGCAGCTCCCTTACAGGAAACACCATATATTTT; cdr3_aa: CASSSLTGNTIYF
v_call: TRBV6-5; d_call: TRBD1; j_call: TRBJ2-3; clone_size: few; cdr3_nt: TGTGCCAGCAGTTACTCGGGACAGGGAGACGCGCAGTATTTT; cdr3_aa: CASSYSGQGDAQYF
v_call: TRBV6-1; d_call: TRBD2; j_call: TRBJ2-1; clone_size: .; cdr3_nt: TGTGCCAGCAGTGCTTCTAGCGGGATACACAATGAGCAGTTCTTC; cdr3_aa: CASSASSGIHNEQFF
v_call: TRBV10-3; d_call: .; j_call: TRBJ1-4; clone_size: .; cdr3_nt: TGTGCCATCAGTGAGTCGCCCCCAGGGGCCTCGAATGAAAAACTGTTTTTT; cdr3_aa: CAISESPPGASNEKLFF
v_call: TRBV5-1; d_call: TRBD1; j_call: TRBJ1-2; clone_size: .; cdr3_nt: TGCGCCAGCAGCACCCGGACAGGGCGGTATGGCTACACCTTC; cdr3_aa: CASSTRTGRYGYTF
v_call: TRBV18; d_call: TRBD2; j_call: TRBJ2-3; clone_size: .; cdr3_nt: TGTGCCAGCTCACCCACTAGCGGGAGGAAGGATACGCAGTATTTT; cdr3_aa: CASSPTSGRKDTQYF
v_call: TRBV2; d_call: TRBD1; j_call: TRBJ2-7; clone_size: .; cdr3_nt: TGTGCCAGCAGTGGTTTACAGGGGGCCCTCGAGCAGTACTTC; cdr3_aa: CASSGLQGALEQYF
v_call: TRBV5-1; d_call: .; j_call: TRBJ2-2; clone_size: .; cdr3_nt: TGCGCCAGCAGTCTCGGGACGGGAAACACCGGGGAGCTGTTTTTT; cdr3_aa: CASSLGTGNTGELFF
v_call: TRBV5-6; d_call: .; j_call: TRBJ1-4; clone_size: .; cdr3_nt: TGTGCCAGCAGCCGGACCGTTGGTAAACTGTTTTTT; cdr3_aa: CASSRTVGKLFF
v_call: TRBV19; d_call: .; j_call: TRBJ1-1; clone_size: .; cdr3_nt: TGTGCCAGTAGTATTGGGAACAGAGATCAAGCTTTCTTT; cdr3_aa: CASSIGNRDQAFF
v_call: TRBV5-4; d_call: .; j_call: TRBJ2-3; clone_size: .; cdr3_nt: TGTGCCAGCAGCTTGGGTGCTAGCTCAGACACAGATACGCAGTATTTT; cdr3_aa: CASSLGASSDTDTQYF
v_call: TRBV5-8; d_call: .; j_call: TRBJ1-1; clone_size: .; cdr3_nt: TGTGCCAGCAGCTTGAACAAGAACACTGAAGCTTTCTTT; cdr3_aa: CASSLNKNTEAFF
v_call: TRBV7-9; d_call: .; j_call: TRBJ1-6; clone_size: .; cdr3_nt: TGTGCCAGCAGCTTAGGAGGGTTGAATTCACCCCTCCACTTT; cdr3_aa: CASSLGGLNSPLHF
v_call: TRBV5-1; d_call: .; j_call: TRBJ2-6; clone_size: few; cdr3_nt: TGCGCCAGCAGCTTCTTAGTCTCTGGGGCCAACGTCCTGACTTTC; cdr3_aa: CASSFLVSGANVLTF
v_call: TRBV5-1; d_call: TRBD2; j_call: TRBJ2-7; clone_size: .; cdr3_nt: TGCGCCAGCAGCCCAGGACTAGCGCCCTACGAGCAGTACTTC; cdr3_aa: CASSPGLAPYEQYF
v_call: TRBV14; d_call: .; j_call: TRBJ1-1; clone_size: few; cdr3_nt: TGTGCCAGCAGCCGAGGACGGGACACTGAAGCTTTCTTT; cdr3_aa: CASSRGRDTEAFF
v_call: TRBV6-4; d_call: .; j_call: TRBJ2-2; clone_size: .; cdr3_nt: TGTGCCAGCAGTGACTCCGGTGGGGCCGGGGAGCTGTTTTTT; cdr3_aa: CASSDSGGAGELFF
v_call: TRBV6-1; d_call: .; j_call: TRBJ1-2; clone_size: .; cdr3_nt: TGTGCCAGCAGGGTAGGGTGGTATGGCTACACCTTC; cdr3_aa: CASRVGWYGYTF
v_call: TRBV7-2; d_call: .; j_call: TRBJ2-3; clone_size: .; cdr3_nt: TGTGCCAGCAGCTTATCAATCCTTAACACAGATACGCAGTATTTT; cdr3_aa: CASSLSILNTDTQYF
v_call: TRBV5-1; d_call: .; j_call: TRBJ1-2; clone_size: .; cdr3_nt: TGCGCCAGCAGCTTGGACGTGCAGGGTACTCCTTATGGCTACACCTTC; cdr3_aa: CASSLDVQGTPYGYTF
v_call: TRBV4-2; d_call: .; j_call: TRBJ1-4; clone_size: few; cdr3_nt: TGTGCCAGCAGCCTGGGGCAGGGGACGCATGAAAAACTGTTTTTT; cdr3_aa: CASSLGQGTHEKLFF
v_call: TRBV30; d_call: TRBD1; j_call: TRBJ2-7; clone_size: .; cdr3_nt: TGTGCCTGGAGGCCCTTGGACAGGGAGAACGAGCAGTACTTC; cdr3_aa: CAWRPLDRENEQYF
v_call: TRBV29-1; d_call: .; j_call: TRBJ1-5; clone_size: .; cdr3_nt: TGCAGCGTTGGCCGGGACACCAATCAGCCCCAGCATTTT; cdr3_aa: CSVGRDTNQPQHF
v_call: TRBV2; d_call: .; j_call: TRBJ2-7; clone_size: .; cdr3_nt: TGTGCCAGTCAGGGGAGGGCGAATTACGAGCAGTACTTC; cdr3_aa: CASQGRANYEQYF
v_call: TRBV28; d_call: TRBD1; j_call: TRBJ2-7; clone_size: .; cdr3_nt: TGTGCCAGCAGTAGAGACAGGGGGCGCGGGGTCTACGAGCAGTACTTC; cdr3_aa: CASSRDRGRGVYEQYF
v_call: TRBV7-3; d_call: .; j_call: TRBJ2-1; clone_size: .; cdr3_nt: TGTGCCAGCAGCCGCACCGAAGCGTTTGAGCAGTTCTTC; cdr3_aa: CASSRTEAFEQFF
v_call: TRBV6-1; d_call: .; j_call: TRBJ2-3; clone_size: .; cdr3_nt: TGTGCCAGCAGTCGCCCTGATACGCAGTATTTT; cdr3_aa: CASSRPDTQYF
v_call: TRBV9; d_call: TRBD1; j_call: TRBJ1-4; clone_size: .; cdr3_nt: TGTGCCAGCAGCCCCGGGACAGGGGAGGCTGAAAAACTGTTTTTT; cdr3_aa: CASSPGTGEAEKLFF